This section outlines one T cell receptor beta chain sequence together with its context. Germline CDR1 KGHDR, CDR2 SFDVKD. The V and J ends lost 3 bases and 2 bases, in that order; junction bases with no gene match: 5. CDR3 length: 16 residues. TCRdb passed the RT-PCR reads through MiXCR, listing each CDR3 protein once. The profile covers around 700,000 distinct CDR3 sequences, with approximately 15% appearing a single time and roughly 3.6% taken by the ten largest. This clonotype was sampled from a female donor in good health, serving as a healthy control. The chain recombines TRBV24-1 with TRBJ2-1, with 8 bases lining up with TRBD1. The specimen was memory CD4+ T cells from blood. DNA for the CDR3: TGTGCCACCAGTGATCCGACAGGGGAACCCTACAATGAGCAGTTCTTC. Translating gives CATSDPTGEPYNEQFF.